Included here is one TCR beta chain sequence, with context. Its antigen is unknown. TCRdb re-called the 5' RACE reads with MiXCR, one entry per CDR3 protein. The sample includes almost 350,000 distinct CDR3 sequences, about 20% seen only once; the top ten take 20% to 25%. The CDR3 extends over 14 amino acids. J gave up 5 bases and V 5 bases, and 4 bases lay outside the gene matches. Germline V gives CDR1 SGHTA, CDR2 FQGNSA. The data belong to a study of T-cell memory formation after mild COVID-19. Findings of the study overall: Some clones that responded turned up in pre-infection memory, which suggests that cross-reactive memory joined in.

Material for sequencing was PBMCs or a T cell subset sorted from them (not recorded which). This receptor was obtained from a man aged 18 to 29 who had mild COVID-19 (a few samples of this study predate the infection). Cell type and time point are not known. The chain combines TRBV7-2 with TRBJ1-5, with 9 bases lining up with TRBD1. The CDR3 DNA reads as TGTGCCAGCAGCCCACAGGGGGCCTATCAGCCCCAGCATTTT. Protein sequence: CASSPQGAYQPQHF.